This T cell receptor beta chain came from a study of OX40 agonist ivuxolimab in advanced cancers. On the study more broadly: At doses from 0.01 to 10 mg/kg, patients were given intravenous ivuxolimab every 2 weeks.

Generated by immunoSEQ multiplex PCR, the TCRdb table keeps only in-frame clones and is missing some. This table has about 100,000 clones, 75% to 95% appearing once. Deletions cut 4 bases from V and 8 bases from J, with 15 bases between. CDR3 size: 14 residues. CDR1 SEHNR and CDR2 FQNEAQ come from the germline V gene (reference sequence). The chain recombines TRBV7-9 with TRBJ2-1; the D is unclear. The sequencing used CD4+ or CD8+ T cells sorted from blood, collected in a trial of the OX40 agonist ivuxolimab. The clonotype comes from an adult with an advanced solid tumor such as melanoma, head and neck, liver or kidney cancer. CDR3 loop: CASSSQPLDDEQFF. CDR3 sequence (DNA): TGTGCCAGCAGCTCCCAGCCCCTGGACGATGAGCAGTTCTTC.